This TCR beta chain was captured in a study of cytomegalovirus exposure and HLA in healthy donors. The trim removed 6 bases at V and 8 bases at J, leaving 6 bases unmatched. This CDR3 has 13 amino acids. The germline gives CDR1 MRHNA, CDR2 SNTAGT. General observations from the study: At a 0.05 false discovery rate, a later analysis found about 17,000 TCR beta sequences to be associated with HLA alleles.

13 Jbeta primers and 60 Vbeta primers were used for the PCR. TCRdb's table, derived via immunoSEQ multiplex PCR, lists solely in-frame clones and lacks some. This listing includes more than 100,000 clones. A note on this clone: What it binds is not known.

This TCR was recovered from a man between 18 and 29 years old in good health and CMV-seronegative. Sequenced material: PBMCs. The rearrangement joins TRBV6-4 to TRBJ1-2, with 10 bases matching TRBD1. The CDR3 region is CASSAGTGDGYTF. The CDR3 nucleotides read TGTGCCAGCAGCGCCGGGACAGGGGACGGCTACACCTTC.